This TCR beta chain was documented in a study of T cell responses to AZD1222 COVID-19 vaccine. In regard to this clone: Its antigen is unidentified.

Libraries were prepared by immunoSEQ multiplex PCR; TCRdb keeps only in-frame clonotypes and omits some of them. The sample shows 150,000 to 200,000 clones, under 95% of them seen only once. The trim removed 1 base at V and 6 bases at J, leaving 4 bases unmatched. Germline-derived CDR1 and CDR2 are SEHNR and FQNEAQ (reference sequence). The CDR3 contains 15 residues. Findings and caveats of the study: Baseline seropositives among AZD1222 recipients totaled only five or six. Within unmutated variant regions lay the reported targets of nearly half of spike-specific TCRs. The span of vaccine-associated CD4 TCRs extended across spike, with dominance at 160-218 and 743-854.

Sequenced material: peripheral blood, taken on day 0 of AZD1222 vaccination. The gene calls are TRBV7-9 and TRBJ2-1, with TRBD2 matching over 9 bases. This clonotype originated in an adult in good health. The CDR3 nucleotides are TGTGCCAGCAGCTTAGGCGGGAGGGCAGGCAATGAGCAGTTCTTC. Translation: CASSLGGRAGNEQFF.